This entry lists 20 T cell receptor beta chains sequenced from one sample in a study of cytomegalovirus exposure and HLA in healthy donors. TCRdb's copy holds only in-frame clones and misses some; the assay was immunoSEQ multiplex PCR. The sample consists of about 130,000 clones, 70% to 85% of them appearing once. Sequenced sample: PBMCs. The receptors here all came from a young man in good health and CMV-seropositive.

The J gene is TRBJ2-1, the V gene TRBV5-1, with 10 bases matching TRBD1. Looked up from germline, CDR1 is SGHRS and CDR2 is YFSETQ. The V and J ends lost 0 bases and 7 bases, in that order; junction bases with no gene match: 4. This CDR3 region has 15 residues. The CDR3 DNA is TGCGCCAGCAGCTTGGGACAGGGGGCAAGGAATGAGCAGTTCTTC. Encoded protein: CASSLGQGARNEQFF.

This clone showed up just a few times. The rearrangement joins TRBV7-9 to TRBJ2-3; 7 nucleotides align to TRBD2. The CDR3 runs to 17 residues. The junction had 11 bases not matched to a gene; V was cut back by 3 bases and J by 2 bases. Germline CDR1 and CDR2: SEHNR and FQNEAQ (reference sequence). The CDR3 here is CASSLWGGDYFTDTQYF. CDR3 DNA: TGTGCCAGCAGCTTGTGGGGGGGAGACTACTTCACAGATACGCAGTATTTT.

The chain carries TRBV4-2 and TRBJ2-5, with 10 bases matching TRBD2. CDR1 and CDR2 (germline): LGHNA, YNFKEQ. Trimming at V came to 0 bases and at J to 1 base, leaving 2 bases not matched to a gene. The CDR3 consists of 16 residues. CDR3: CASSQERTSGQETQYF. The CDR3 region has the DNA TGTGCCAGCAGCCAAGAGAGGACTAGCGGCCAAGAGACCCAGTACTTC.

The chain combines TRBV7-2 with TRBJ2-1, with D tentatively TRBD2 (7 bases). The V gene lost 2 bases and the J gene lost 7 bases, with 15 bases spanning the gap. Germline values: CDR1 SGHTA, CDR2 FQGNSA. The CDR3 sequence is 15 residues long. In nucleotides, the CDR3 is TGTGCCAGCAGCTTAAACGGGGGGCCACTAAATGAGCAGTTCTTC. This translates into CASSLNGGPLNEQFF.

This rearrangement joins TRBV7-9 to TRBJ2-3, with 14 positions matching TRBD2. The CDR3 extends over 19 amino acids. Germline assignment: CDR1 SEHNR and CDR2 FQNEAQ (reference sequence). J lost 4 bases, V lost 1 base, and 10 bases had no gene match. CDR3 amino acids: CASSLVGRLTSGRADTQYF. The DNA of the CDR3 is TGTGCCAGCAGCTTAGTCGGACGGCTGACTAGCGGGAGGGCAGATACGCAGTATTTT.

This clone came up a few times. This sequence joins TRBV10-3 and TRBJ1-2; tentative D call: TRBD1 (5 bases). This CDR3 is 15 amino acids long. Looked up from germline, CDR1 is ENHRY and CDR2 is SYGVKD. V lost 0 bases, J lost 10 bases, and 18 bases lay in between. CDR3 region: CAISESRQGPLFYTF. The CDR3 DNA sequence: TGTGCCATCAGTGAGTCGAGGCAGGGCCCTCTCTTCTACACCTTC.

The chain couples TRBV7-2 to TRBJ2-7; no reliable D call. This CDR3 contains 13 residues. V was cut by 1 base and J by 3 bases, with 7 bases left in between. CDR1 and CDR2 (germline): SGHTA, FQGNSA. In DNA, the CDR3 is TGTGCCAGCAGCTTAGTCGCAGGCTACGAGCAGTACTTC. It is translated as CASSLVAGYEQYF.

The chain recombines TRBV29-1 with TRBJ1-1, with 9 bases identical to TRBD1. CDR3 length: 14 amino acids. The V and J ends lost 4 bases and 4 bases, in that order; junction bases with no gene match: 7. Per the germline V gene, CDR1 is SQVTM and CDR2 is ANQGSEA. The CDR3 here is CSVGGQGEFTEAFF. The CDR3 DNA follows: TGCAGCGTTGGGGGACAGGGAGAGTTCACTGAAGCTTTCTTT.

The table lists this clone with a count of one. The genes are TRBV6-5 and TRBJ2-7; the match to TRBD1 covers 9 bases. The germline V gene encodes CDR1 MNHEY and CDR2 SVGAGI. The ends lost 4 bases at V and 1 base at J; junction bases unmatched: 5. The CDR3 extends over 15 amino acids. CDR3 protein: CASSSPGQGSYEQYF. In DNA, the CDR3 is TGTGCCAGCAGTTCACCGGGACAGGGATCCTACGAGCAGTACTTC.

This chain uses TRBV18 with TRBJ2-3, with 10 bases matching TRBD2. CDR1 and CDR2 from the germline V gene are KGHSH and LQKENI. The CDR3 runs 17 residues. V lost 3 bases to trimming and J lost 2 bases; unmatched junction nucleotides: 8. CDR3 in DNA: TGTGCCAGCTCACCTCCCCTAGCGGGGGCCTCCACAGATACGCAGTATTTT. Translated: CASSPPLAGASTDTQYF.

The V call is TRBV27, the J call TRBJ2-1; perhaps TRBD1 as D (6 bases). This CDR3 has 15 residues. V was clipped by 6 bases and J by 1 base, with 13 bases between them. Germline V gene sequence: CDR1 MNHEY, CDR2 SMNVEV (reference sequence). This CDR3 is CASSPNRESYNEQFF. The DNA for the CDR3 is TGTGCCAGCAGCCCCAACAGGGAGTCCTACAATGAGCAGTTCTTC.

The chain links TRBV2 to TRBJ2-1; 9 bases are shared with TRBD1. Germline lookup yields CDR1 SNHLY and CDR2 FYNNEI. The CDR3 is 15 residues long. With V trimmed by 7 bases and J by 5 bases, 9 bases remained unmatched. CDR3 amino acids: CASIPQGALNNEQFF. DNA of the CDR3: TGTGCCAGCATCCCACAGGGGGCCCTGAACAATGAGCAGTTCTTC.

The CDR3 here is CASSLRSTSSWEQYF. The CDR3 DNA reads TGTGCCAGCAGCTTGAGATCGACTAGCTCATGGGAGCAGTACTTC. V gene TRBV5-6 combines with J gene TRBJ2-7, with 7 bases lining up with TRBD2. V lost 1 base to trimming and J lost 7 bases; unmatched junction nucleotides: 11. The CDR3 covers 15 residues. Germline V gene sequence: CDR1 SGHDT, CDR2 YYEEEE.

In its sample, this clone was seen a few times. V and J are TRBV15 and TRBJ2-3, with TRBD1 as a possible D gene (6 bases). There are 15 residues in the CDR3. V shed 3 bases and J shed 0 bases, with 10 bases lying between them. The germline V gene has CDR1 LNHNV and CDR2 YYDKDF (reference sequence). CDR3 protein: CATSRRTASTDTQYF. DNA of the CDR3: TGTGCCACCAGCAGGAGGACAGCTAGCACAGATACGCAGTATTTT.

The chain carries TRBV7-9 and TRBJ1-1; D perhaps matches TRBD1 (6 bases). The V gene lost 2 bases and the J gene lost 7 bases, with 23 bases spanning the gap. Germline V gives CDR1 SEHNR, CDR2 FQNEAQ (reference sequence). The CDR3 is 17 amino acids. CDR3 in amino acids: CASSLNGAGVTGNEAFF. The CDR3 DNA reads TGTGCCAGCAGCTTAAATGGGGCAGGGGTTACGGGTAATGAAGCTTTCTTT.

This clone was detected once. The chain carries TRBV10-1 and TRBJ1-5; a weak D match, TRBD1 (6 bases). The V and J ends lost 4 bases and 2 bases respectively, with 18 bases between them. Germline V CDR1 and CDR2: WNHNN, SYGVQD (reference sequence). This CDR3 contains 17 residues. The CDR3 DNA sequence: TGCGCCAGCAGTGGGGGGGGGACACACGTAGGCAATCAGCCCCAGCATTTT. Translated: CASSGGGTHVGNQPQHF.

The rearrangement joins TRBV6-1 to TRBJ1-1; D perhaps matches TRBD1 (5 bases). Per the germline V gene, CDR1 is MNHNS and CDR2 is SASEGT. The CDR3 is 13 amino acids. With 7 bases removed from V and 0 bases from J, the gap between germline ends came to 9 bases. CDR3 sequence reads: CASTVTVNTEAFF. The DNA of the CDR3 is TGTGCCAGCACCGTGACAGTGAACACTGAAGCTTTCTTT.

V gene TRBV9 combines with J gene TRBJ2-7; 11 bases line up with TRBD2. V lost 2 bases and J lost 3; bases outside the gene matches: 4. The CDR3 is made up of 15 amino acids. Germline values: CDR1 SGDLS, CDR2 YYNGEE. The CDR3 loop is CASSVLAGGYYEQYF. In nucleotides, the CDR3 is TGTGCCAGCAGCGTGTTAGCGGGAGGGTACTACGAGCAGTACTTC.

V is TRBV9 and J is TRBJ2-5, with 7 bases lining up with TRBD2. The CDR3 sequence is 15 residues long. The germline V gene has CDR1 SGDLS and CDR2 YYNGEE. The V segment lost 0 bases and the J segment 2 bases; nucleotides outside the gene matches: 4. The CDR3 sequence is CASSVGSGEQETQYF. The CDR3 DNA follows: TGTGCCAGCAGCGTAGGCAGCGGGGAACAAGAGACCCAGTACTTC.

This sequence joins TRBV7-9 and TRBJ2-7, with D maybe TRBD1 (5 bases). The V gene lost 5 bases and the J gene lost 4 bases, with 15 bases spanning the gap. CDR1 and CDR2 (germline): SEHNR, FQNEAQ (reference sequence). The CDR3 spans 14 residues. CDR3 bases: TGTGCCAGCAGCCTCCCTGGGGCCGATTACGAGCAGTACTTC. This encodes CASSLPGADYEQYF.